This T cell receptor beta chain was documented in a study of tumor-infiltrating lymphocytes in primary liver carcinoma. Notes on this clonotype: This could be a read error, since a much larger clone is one nucleotide away. This CDR3 fails to terminate in the conserved phenylalanine or tryptophan, so it likely reflects a read error.

Unsorted whole blood supplied the blood RNA, and germline DNA was isolated too. V lost 1 base, J lost 3 bases, and 8 bases stayed unmatched. CDR1 SGHDN and CDR2 FVKESK come from the germline V gene. This CDR3 has 16 residues. TCR beta cDNA was reverse-transcribed from approximately 0.45 ug of total RNA. The reaction used a constant-region primer and ProtoScript II reverse transcriptase. Construction of TCR beta libraries relied on three successive nested multiplex PCR rounds employing slightly modified ARM-PCR. PCR rounds one and two used TRBV1-TRBV30 forward primers with a C-beta reverse primer for roughly 9 cycles each. TCRdb re-derived calls from the multiplex PCR reads in MiXCR, one entry per CDR3 protein. The sample holds approximately 300,000 distinct CDR3 sequences, 60% to 80% seen once.

V is TRBV14 and J is TRBJ1-2, with TRBD1 identical over 7 bases. Source material: peripheral blood. The sequence was collected from a man in his forties with primary liver carcinoma and hepatitis B virus infection. The CDR3 protein is CASSQVYRGKDYGYTI. The CDR3 DNA follows: TGTGCCAGCAGCCAAGTCTACAGGGGCAAGGACTATGGCTACACCATC.